Below are 22 T cell receptor beta chains sequenced from a single sample in a study of cytomegalovirus exposure and HLA in healthy donors. In the PCR, 60 Vbeta and 13 Jbeta primers were used. Using immunoSEQ multiplex PCR, the repertoire was profiled, and TCRdb retains in-frame clones only, with some absent. Among over 150,000 clones listed, around 68% were seen once. Sequenced material: PBMCs. These receptors were taken from a man between 45 and 60 years old in good health and CMV-seronegative.

A few counts support this clone. At the DNA level, this CDR3 is encoded by other sequences in the same sample as well. This sequence joins TRBV6-5 and TRBJ2-7; 9 nucleotides align to TRBD1. After removal of 4 bases from V and 2 bases from J, the junction contained 6 bases not matched to a gene. The CDR3 extends over 15 amino acids. The germline V gene has CDR1 MNHEY and CDR2 SVGAGI. In DNA, the CDR3 is TGTGCCAGCAGTTCTGCCGGGACAGGGACCTACGAGCAGTACTTC. This codes for CASSSAGTGTYEQYF.

CDR3 nucleotides: TGCGCCAGCAGCTTGGATGTTAGTTATGGCTACACCTTC. Residues: CASSLDVSYGYTF. The gene calls are TRBV5-1 and TRBJ1-2; no definite D call. Trimming removed 0 bases from V and 5 bases from J, with 8 bases in between. Germline V gives CDR1 SGHRS, CDR2 YFSETQ. The CDR3 length is 13 residues.

V and J are TRBV5-4 and TRBJ1-2, with D possibly TRBD1 on 6 matching bases. Germline values: CDR1 SGHNT, CDR2 YYREEE (reference sequence). V was shortened by 0 bases and J by 8 bases, with 14 bases between the two germline ends. This CDR3 is built from 14 residues. The CDR3 nucleotides are TGTGCCAGCAGCTTGGAAGGGGGAGATATGGGCTACACCTTC. Encoded protein: CASSLEGGDMGYTF.

The J gene is TRBJ2-5, the V gene TRBV7-3; 10 bases fit TRBD1. Germline V gene sequence: CDR1 SGHTA, CDR2 FQGTGA. There are 15 residues in the CDR3. Unmatched junction bases numbered 6, after V lost 4 bases and J lost 4 bases. The DNA of the CDR3 is TGTGCCAGCAGCTCCGGGACAGGGGTGGGAGAGACCCAGTACTTC. Residues: CASSSGTGVGETQYF. The full variable domain, rest sourced from reference TRBV7-3 and TRBJ2-5, is GAGVSQTPSNKVTEKGKYVELRCDPISGHTALYWYRQSLGQGPEFLIYFQGTGAADDSGLPNDRFFAVRPEGSVSTLKIQRTERGDSAVYLCASSSGTGVGETQYFGPGTRLLVL.

The chain carries TRBV28 and TRBJ2-7; 11 bases fit TRBD2. The length of the CDR3 is 15 residues. Germline lookup yields CDR1 MDHEN and CDR2 SYDVKM. After removal of 3 bases from V and 7 bases from J, the junction contained 8 bases not matched to a gene. The CDR3, as DNA: TGTGCCAGCAGTTTCCGCGGGACTAGCGGCCCGGAGCAGTACTTC. Its translation is CASSFRGTSGPEQYF. Based on the CDR3 plus reference TRBV28 and TRBJ2-7, the full variable domain is DVKVTQSSRYLVKRTGEKVFLECVQDMDHENMFWYRQDPGLGLRLIYFSYDVKMKEKGDIPEGYSVSREKKERFSLILESASTNQTSMYLCASSFRGTSGPEQYFGPGTRLTVT.

V usage is TRBV5-1 and J usage is TRBJ2-7, with TRBD1 as a possible D gene (5 bases). The length of the CDR3 is 14 residues. V lost 6 bases and J 3 bases, leaving 16 bases between the germline ends. Germline CDR1 SGHRS, CDR2 YFSETQ. CDR3 amino acids: CASNLGAGFYEQYF. For the CDR3, the DNA is TGCGCCAGCAACTTAGGGGCCGGGTTCTACGAGCAGTACTTC.

V gene TRBV7-6 combines with J gene TRBJ2-5; weak D call: TRBD1 (5 bases). Germline CDR1 reads SGHVS; CDR2 reads FNYEAQ. The CDR3 covers 15 residues. V lost 3 bases to trimming and J lost 5 bases, with 16 bases between them. Here the CDR3 DNA reads TGTGCCAGCAGCTTCCACGACCCAGCAGGGGAGACCCAGTACTTC. Translating it yields CASSFHDPAGETQYF.

The gene calls are TRBV6-1 and TRBJ1-5, with unresolved D. The CDR3 totals 12 residues. CDR1 and CDR2 from the germline V gene are MNHNS and SASEGT. V was clipped by 4 bases and J by 9 bases, with 10 bases between them. CDR3 bases: TGTGCCAGCAGTGGAGCAGTCAGGCCCCAGCATTTT. This codes for CASSGAVRPQHF.

V usage is TRBV5-1 and J usage is TRBJ2-3, with 10 nucleotides matching TRBD2. Per germline, CDR1 SGHRS and CDR2 YFSETQ. V was pared by 3 bases and J by 3 bases, with 4 bases of the junction left unmatched. The CDR3 is 15 residues long. In nucleotides, the CDR3 is TGCGCCAGCAGCTCCCTAGCGGGGGAGACAGATACGCAGTATTTT. Amino acids: CASSSLAGETDTQYF. Based on the CDR3 plus reference TRBV5-1 and TRBJ2-3, the full variable domain is KAGVTQTPRYLIKTRGQQVTLSCSPISGHRSVSWYQQTPGQGLQFLFEYFSETQRNKGNFPGRFSGRQFSNSRSEMNVSTLELGDSALYLCASSSLAGETDTQYFGPGTRLTVL.

The chain carries TRBV6-5 and TRBJ2-5; weak D call: TRBD1 (5 bases). V dropped 2 bases and J dropped 2 bases, with 9 bases sitting between them. This CDR3 region has 14 residues. Germline V gives CDR1 MNHEY, CDR2 SVGAGI. The CDR3 protein is CASSYGHVQETQYF. Written as DNA, the CDR3 is TGTGCCAGCAGTTACGGACATGTTCAAGAGACCCAGTACTTC.

The J gene is TRBJ2-7, the V gene TRBV19; TRBD2 matches 7 bases. J gave up 4 bases and V 1 base, and 7 bases lay outside the gene matches. This CDR3 region has 15 residues. Germline assignment: CDR1 LNHDA and CDR2 SQIVND (reference sequence). The CDR3, as DNA: TGTGCCAGTAGTATAGGGGGAGGGGCCTTTTACGAGCAGTACTTC. It is translated as CASSIGGGAFYEQYF.

This sequence joins TRBV4-2 and TRBJ1-2, with TRBD1 matching 11 bases. This CDR3 is 22 amino acids long. The V segment lost 0 bases and the J segment 2 bases; nucleotides outside the gene matches: 20. The germline V gene has CDR1 LGHNA and CDR2 YNFKEQ. CDR3 loop: CASSQERKNGPGQGAGNYGYTF. The CDR3 coding sequence is TGTGCCAGCAGCCAAGAAAGGAAAAACGGTCCCGGACAGGGGGCGGGAAACTATGGCTACACCTTC.

V usage is TRBV11-2 and J usage is TRBJ2-7; 9 nucleotides match TRBD1. CDR3 length: 15 amino acids. Trimming cost V 6 bases and J 2 bases; bases outside gene matches: 8. Germline loops: CDR1 SGHAT, CDR2 FQNNGV. In nucleotides, the CDR3 is TGTGCCAGCAGTTCCGGGACAGGGATACCCTACGAGCAGTACTTC. Translating it yields CASSSGTGIPYEQYF.

This clone was seen more than once but under ten times. CDR3 in amino acids: CASSQGRTTRGRNEQFF. The CDR3 bases are TGCGCCAGCAGCCAAGGGAGGACTACGAGGGGGCGGAATGAGCAGTTCTTC. V is TRBV4-1 and J is TRBJ2-1, with a tentative D call TRBD1 (7 bases). The germline V and J ends were trimmed by 1 base and 7 bases, with 20 bases remaining between them. Looked up from germline, CDR1 is MGHRA and CDR2 is YSYEKL. The CDR3 is 17 residues long.

This chain joins TRBV11-3 and TRBJ1-3, with unresolved D. Looked up from germline, CDR1 is SGHNT and CDR2 is YENEEA. The CDR3 sequence is 14 residues long. Trimming took 5 bases from V and 1 from J, leaving 9 bases between them. CDR3: CASSPGGSGNTIYF. DNA for the CDR3: TGTGCCAGCAGCCCTGGAGGGTCTGGAAACACCATATATTTT.

This CDR3 is CASSLVEGGELFF. DNA for the CDR3: TGTGCCAGCAGCTTGGTGGAGGGCGGGGAGCTGTTTTTT. The chain has TRBV5-4 and TRBJ2-2; D might be TRBD2 (6 bases). CDR1 and CDR2 from the germline V gene are SGHNT and YYREEE (reference sequence). The CDR3 has 13 amino acids. Trimming stripped 0 bases from V and 7 bases from J, with 7 bases between.

This sequence joins TRBV11-1 and TRBJ1-4; a possible D gene is TRBD1 (5 bases). CDR1 is SGHAT, CDR2 FQDESV, per germline (reference sequence). This CDR3 region has 14 residues. The germline V and J ends were trimmed by 3 bases and 8 bases, with 13 bases remaining between them. The CDR3 loop is CASSFTQGKEKLFF. In DNA form, the CDR3 reads TGTGCCAGCAGCTTTACCCAGGGAAAGGAAAAACTGTTTTTT. The whole variable domain, filled in from reference TRBV11-1 and TRBJ1-4, reads EAEVAQSPRYKITEKSQAVAFWCDPISGHATLYWYRQILGQGPELLVQFQDESVVDDSQLPKDRFSAERLKGVDSTLKIQPAELGDSAMYLCASSFTQGKEKLFFGSGTQLSVL.

The rearrangement links TRBV14 to TRBJ2-1, with 8 bases identical to TRBD1. V shed 1 base, J shed 7 bases, and the junction held 9 bases outside the gene matches. The germline V gene encodes CDR1 SGHDN and CDR2 FVKESK. The CDR3 loop spans 16 amino acids. CDR3 DNA: TGTGCCAGCAGCCAAGGGGTAGTCAGGGGGCGGAATGAGCAGTTCTTC. This translates into CASSQGVVRGRNEQFF.

The CDR3 loop reads CASRRVDHEQYF. The CDR3 bases are TGTGCCAGCAGGCGGGTCGACCACGAGCAGTACTTC. V gene TRBV5-6 combines with J gene TRBJ2-7; TRBD2 is a possible D gene (5 bases). Germline V gene sequence: CDR1 SGHDT, CDR2 YYEEEE. The CDR3 loop spans 12 amino acids. With 5 bases removed from V and 5 bases from J, the gap between germline ends came to 11 bases. Using reference TRBV5-6 and TRBJ2-7 for the parts outside the CDR3, the full variable domain is DAGVTQSPTHLIKTRGQQVTLRCSPKSGHDTVSWYQQALGQGPQFIFQYYEEEERQRGNFPDRFSGHQFPNYSSELNVNALLLGDSALYLCASRRVDHEQYFGPGTRLTVT.

A note on this clone: A junction end diverges from the germline sequence, so it may reflect a read error. The rearrangement links TRBV5-6 to TRBJ2-2; 8 nucleotides align to TRBD1. This CDR3 contains 16 residues. Germline values: CDR1 SGHDT, CDR2 YYEEEE. The CDR3 DNA sequence: TGTGCCAGCAGCCCCCGGACAGGGATGAACACCGAGGAGCTGTTTTTT. This encodes CASSPRTGMNTEELFF.

This chain joins TRBV7-9 and TRBJ1-4; 8 nucleotides agree with TRBD1. The V gene end was trimmed by 3 bases and the J gene end by 4 bases; junction bases not matched to a gene: 7. Germline assignment: CDR1 SEHNR and CDR2 FQNEAQ (reference sequence). This CDR3 is 16 amino acids long. The chain's CDR3 is CASSLGRGPSNEKLFF. CDR3 nucleotide sequence: TGTGCCAGCAGCTTGGGCAGGGGGCCGAGTAATGAAAAACTGTTTTTT. Based on the CDR3 plus reference TRBV7-9 and TRBJ1-4, the full variable domain is DTGVSQNPRHKITKRGQNVTFRCDPISEHNRLYWYRQTLGQGPEFLTYFQNEAQLEKSRLLSDRFSAERPKGSFSTLEIQRTEQGDSAMYLCASSLGRGPSNEKLFFGSGTQLSVL.

V gene TRBV4-1 combines with J gene TRBJ2-5; 7 bases line up with TRBD1. CDR1 MGHRA and CDR2 YSYEKL come from the germline V gene. The CDR3 runs to 13 residues. V lost 4 bases to trimming and J lost 4 bases; unmatched junction nucleotides: 3. The CDR3 is CASSPGQRETQYF. Here the CDR3 DNA reads TGCGCCAGCAGCCCGGGACAGAGAGAGACCCAGTACTTC.